The next 14 T cell receptor beta chains were all read from a single sample in a study of beta chain features in type 1 diabetes. As every portion of the isolated RNA was reverse transcribed, the sequencing read expressed TCRB transcripts. TCRdb's copy holds only in-frame clones and misses some; the assay was immunoSEQ multiplex PCR. Of about 320,000 clones in the sample, 11% to 15% were seen once. What was sequenced was central memory CD4+ T cells from blood. These receptors originate from a man in his thirties or forties in good health.

This clone was picked up many times. This chain connects TRBV5-6 to TRBJ2-1, with TRBD2 matching over 8 bases. This CDR3 has 18 residues. Looked up from germline, CDR1 is SGHDT and CDR2 is YYEEEE. The V and J ends lost 6 bases and 0 bases, in that order; junction bases with no gene match: 14. The chain's CDR3 is CASTPGGAGASSYNEQFF. CDR3 coding DNA: TGTGCCAGCACCCCGGGGGGGGCCGGTGCCAGCTCCTACAATGAGCAGTTCTTC.

This clone was observed many times. The chain couples TRBV6-1 to TRBJ2-5, with D unclear. The CDR3 loop spans 11 amino acids. The V gene lost 8 bases and the J gene lost 2 bases, with 6 bases spanning the gap. Germline CDR1 and CDR2: MNHNS and SASEGT. CDR3: CASGQQETQYF. CDR3 in DNA: TGTGCCAGCGGCCAACAAGAGACCCAGTACTTC.

This clone has just a few counts. The CDR3 sequence is CASSVSGTGDTQYF. The CDR3 DNA follows: TGTGCCAGCAGCGTATCTGGGACTGGAGATACGCAGTATTTT. The chain has TRBV9 and TRBJ2-3; a possible D gene is TRBD2 (6 bases). Germline values: CDR1 SGDLS, CDR2 YYNGEE. CDR3 length: 14 amino acids. V was clipped by 1 base and J by 5 bases, with 11 bases between them.

This clone was counted once. Other DNA sequences in the same sample also yield this CDR3. The chain is built from TRBV12-5 and TRBJ2-2; D remains unclear. The CDR3 loop spans 11 amino acids. The V gene's germline CDR1 is LGHNT and CDR2 FRNRAP. The V end lost 6 bases, the J end lost 3 bases, and 2 bases lay between the germline ends. The CDR3 DNA reads TGTGCTAGTGGGGACACCGGGGAGCTGTTTTTT. Amino acids: CASGDTGELFF.

This clone was recorded a few times. The CDR3 nucleotides are TGCGCCAGCAGCCCAGGGACAGGGGGAACTAACTATGGCTACACCTTC. It encodes CASSPGTGGTNYGYTF. The chain couples TRBV5-1 to TRBJ1-2; 11 bases match TRBD1. CDR1 and CDR2 from the germline V gene are SGHRS and YFSETQ. J was trimmed by 0 bases and V by 4 bases; bases with no gene match: 5. CDR3 length equals 16 residues.

This clone was picked up a small number of times. The chain has TRBV5-4 and TRBJ1-2; D is ambiguous. V was trimmed by 4 bases and J by 4 bases, leaving 11 bases between them. Looked up from germline, CDR1 is SGHNT and CDR2 is YYREEE (reference sequence). This CDR3 region has 13 residues. The DNA for the CDR3 is TGTGCCAGCAGCGAGGGCTATGGCTATGGCTACACCTTC. Translated: CASSEGYGYGYTF.

This clone was seen a few times. CDR3 nucleotide sequence: TGTGCCATCAGAGGATACGAAACAACCGGGGAGCTGTTTTTT. Protein: CAIRGYETTGELFF. The chain has TRBV10-3 and TRBJ2-2; the D is unclear. The CDR3 has 14 residues. The germline V gene encodes CDR1 ENHRY and CDR2 SYGVKD. V lost 6 bases and J 5 bases, leaving 13 bases between the germline ends.

This clone was found a few times. The chain is built from TRBV18 and TRBJ2-1, with D tentatively TRBD2 (5 bases). CDR1 and CDR2 from the germline V gene are KGHSH and LQKENI. The ends were cut back, 2 bases at V and 0 bases at J, with 8 bases in the middle. There are 15 residues in the CDR3. The CDR3 sequence: CASSPNEGSYNEQFF. The CDR3 DNA is TGTGCCAGCTCACCAAATGAGGGCTCCTACAATGAGCAGTTCTTC.

This clone has only a few counts. The V and J genes are TRBV13 and TRBJ1-6; D remains unclear. This CDR3 region has 14 residues. Germline-derived CDR1 and CDR2 are PRHDT and FYEKMQ (reference sequence). V lost 0 bases and J 9 bases, leaving 9 bases between the germline ends. The CDR3 DNA reads as TGTGCCAGCAGCTTAGGTGGAGCCCGTTCACCCCTCCACTTT. Translated: CASSLGGARSPLHF.

This clone was counted between two and nine times. At the DNA level, this CDR3 is encoded by other sequences in the same sample as well. This chain links TRBV7-9 with TRBJ1-1; the D gene is possibly TRBD1 (6 bases). Germline CDR1 and CDR2: SEHNR and FQNEAQ (reference sequence). The length of the CDR3 is 14 residues. Deletions cut 1 base from V and 3 bases from J, with 9 bases between. CDR3 DNA sequence: TGTGCCAGCAGCTTAGGTGGGGGCGACACTGAAGCTTTCTTT. This translates into CASSLGGGDTEAFF.

Details on this clone: It may be a read error: a sequence one base away is much more abundant. This chain connects TRBV9 to TRBJ2-1; D assignment may be TRBD1 or TRBD2 (6 bases each). Trimming took off 2 bases at V and 10 bases at J, with 13 bases between the two ends. The germline V gene has CDR1 SGDLS and CDR2 YYNGEE. This CDR3 region has 13 residues. The CDR3: CASSVGIGGEQFF. DNA for the CDR3: TGTGCCAGCAGCGTGGGCATAGGGGGGGAGCAGTTCTTC.

The sample holds a few counts of this clone. The chain has TRBV25-1 and TRBJ2-3; a possible D gene is TRBD2 (6 bases). CDR3 size: 17 residues. Per the germline V gene, CDR1 is MGHDK and CDR2 is SYGVNS. V shed 1 base and J shed 2 bases, with 16 bases lying between them. The DNA of the CDR3 is TGTGCCAGCAGTGAATTTTCGGCGGGACTGTACACAGATACGCAGTATTTT. Residues: CASSEFSAGLYTDTQYF.

Written as DNA, the CDR3 is TGTGCCAGCAGCTTAGCACAGGCCGTAGGAGCTTTCTTT. This codes for CASSLAQAVGAFF. This chain connects TRBV7-2 to TRBJ1-1, with D possibly matching TRBD1 (5 bases). CDR1 is SGHTA, CDR2 FQGNSA, per germline. This CDR3 contains 13 residues. The V end was cut by 0 bases, the J end by 10 bases, with 12 bases between.

The chain uses TRBV11-2 and TRBJ2-5, with TRBD1 matching over 7 bases. Near its end, the DNA agrees better with TRBJ2-7, so the J call may be wrong. Germline-derived CDR1 and CDR2 are SGHAT and FQNNGV. The CDR3 length is 14 residues. The CDR3 loop is CASSKGQSSYEQYF. The CDR3 DNA follows: TGTGCCAGCAGCAAGGGACAGAGCTCCTACGAGCAGTACTTC.